The rows below give T cell receptor beta chains drawn from one sample of a study of blood T cell repertoires in COVID-19. Assay: immunoSEQ multiplex PCR; the TCRdb copy retains only in-frame clones and omits some. In the table there are approximately 250,000 clones, around 90% of which are singletons. The sequencing input was PBMCs or T cells enriched from blood (not recorded which). The receptor set was obtained from a woman in her thirties with acute COVID-19. Each CDR3 is given with its conserved first and last residue. Only some rows state a clone size, as once, few, many or a class for expanded clones.

abundance: .; j_gene: TRBJ2-1; v_gene: TRBV6-4; CDR3aa: CASSVAGGPNYEQFF
abundance: .; j_gene: TRBJ1-5; v_gene: TRBV19; CDR3aa: CASSGTGGNQPQHF
abundance: .; j_gene: TRBJ1-1; v_gene: TRBV27; CDR3aa: CASSLLGGDTEAFF
abundance: .; j_gene: TRBJ2-1; v_gene: TRBV7-2; CDR3aa: CASTRDYAYNEQFF
abundance: .; j_gene: TRBJ1-1; v_gene: TRBV28; CDR3aa: CASSFRGAGTEAFF
abundance: .; j_gene: TRBJ2-1; v_gene: TRBV4-3; CDR3aa: CASSQEPRGGSTIF
abundance: .; j_gene: TRBJ2-7; v_gene: TRBV13; CDR3aa: CASSPVEPRDRGLYYEQYF
abundance: .; j_gene: TRBJ2-1; v_gene: TRBV6-4; CDR3aa: CASSDSEGGVNEQFF
abundance: few; j_gene: TRBJ2-2; v_gene: TRBV5-1; CDR3aa: CASEEGWGTGELFF
abundance: .; j_gene: TRBJ1-2; v_gene: TRBV28; CDR3aa: CASSGQGYGYTF
abundance: .; j_gene: TRBJ2-1; v_gene: TRBV7-3; CDR3aa: CASSATGGPPNEQFF
abundance: few; j_gene: TRBJ2-1; v_gene: TRBV28; CDR3aa: CASGYGGGDTYNEQFF
abundance: once; j_gene: TRBJ2-5; v_gene: TRBV28; CDR3aa: CASRKLQGAGETQYF
abundance: .; j_gene: TRBJ1-1; v_gene: TRBV7-3; CDR3aa: CASSGQRDTEAFF
abundance: .; j_gene: TRBJ2-1; v_gene: TRBV6-4; CDR3aa: CASSDSPTASGLANEQFF
abundance: .; j_gene: TRBJ2-5; v_gene: TRBV28; CDR3aa: CAVLPGAGPSSQYF
abundance: .; j_gene: TRBJ2-7; v_gene: TRBV30; CDR3aa: CAWSSRTGLGYEQYF
abundance: few; j_gene: TRBJ1-5; v_gene: TRBV4-1; CDR3aa: CASSQVGTGRDQPQHF
abundance: .; j_gene: TRBJ1-5; v_gene: TRBV28; CDR3aa: CASSLSGGYSQPQHF
abundance: .; j_gene: TRBJ1-6; v_gene: TRBV28; CDR3aa: CASRGDNSPLHF
abundance: .; j_gene: TRBJ2-7; v_gene: TRBV7-2; CDR3aa: CASSSPGLDYEQYF
abundance: .; j_gene: TRBJ2-3; v_gene: TRBV28; CDR3aa: CASRGGTSTDTQYF
abundance: .; j_gene: TRBJ1-6; v_gene: TRBV11-2; CDR3aa: CASSLDLNNSPLHF
abundance: .; j_gene: TRBJ2-7; v_gene: TRBV24-1; CDR3aa: CATSDPLAGVYEQYF
abundance: .; j_gene: TRBJ1-1; v_gene: TRBV5-6; CDR3aa: CASSSWEGLGTEAFF
abundance: .; j_gene: TRBJ1-5; v_gene: TRBV6-5; CDR3aa: CASRGTGGNQPQHF
abundance: .; j_gene: TRBJ1-5; v_gene: TRBV10-3; CDR3aa: CATRDKGYQPQHF
abundance: .; j_gene: TRBJ2-7; v_gene: TRBV19; CDR3aa: CASSPGQREVYEQYF
abundance: .; j_gene: TRBJ2-2; v_gene: TRBV30; CDR3aa: CASGAGELFF